A single sample is the source of the 13 T cell receptor beta chains below, sequenced in a study of T cell changes during pregnancy in multiple sclerosis. Generated by immunoSEQ multiplex PCR, the TCRdb table keeps only in-frame clones and is missing some. Seen here are some 60,000 clones, 92% observed once, and the top ten hold 2.5% to 3%. The material sequenced was peripheral blood, taken in the second trimester of pregnancy. These receptors came from a female donor in good health, enrolled as a control in a pregnancy study.

This chain connects TRBV2 to TRBJ1-2, with D perhaps TRBD1 (5 bases). The CDR3 has 13 amino acids. The germline CDR1 and CDR2 sequences are SNHLY and FYNNEI. V was trimmed by 8 bases and J by 8 bases, leaving 18 bases between them. The CDR3 DNA reads as TGTGCCAGCGGCGGAGACAGCCAAACGGGCTACACCTTC. Amino acid sequence: CASGGDSQTGYTF.

This chain uses TRBV7-2 with TRBJ2-7; 7 bases align to TRBD2. This CDR3 comprises 16 residues. In germline, CDR1 is SGHTA, CDR2 FQGNSA. With V trimmed by 5 bases and J by 9 bases, 19 bases remained unmatched. CDR3: CASSRNAGTLGGAQYF. The CDR3 DNA reads as TGTGCCAGCAGCCGGAACGCCGGGACGCTGGGAGGGGCGCAGTACTTC.

V gene TRBV2 combines with J gene TRBJ2-1; D gene ambiguous. Trimming left V 5 bases short and J 5 bases short, with 7 bases between. Germline V CDR1 and CDR2: SNHLY, FYNNEI. The CDR3 is 12 residues long. The CDR3, as DNA: TGTGCCAGCAGTCTCTCTAACAATGAGCAGTTCTTC. Encoded protein: CASSLSNNEQFF.

The gene calls are TRBV30 and TRBJ2-5; D is undetermined. CDR1 and CDR2 (germline): GTSNPN, SVGIG (reference sequence). CDR3 size: 11 residues. Deletions cut 3 bases from V and 5 bases from J, with 7 bases between. Here the CDR3 DNA reads TGTGCCTGGAGCGGTTCGGAGACCCAGTACTTC. The encoded protein is CAWSGSETQYF.

The rearrangement joins TRBV2 to TRBJ1-5, with TRBD1 identical over 8 bases. The length of the CDR3 is 14 residues. In germline, CDR1 is SNHLY, CDR2 FYNNEI. The J segment lost 7 bases and the V segment lost 7 bases, leaving 9 bases of the junction unmatched. CDR3: CASTSGQGDQPQHF. CDR3 coding DNA: TGTGCCAGCACCTCCGGACAGGGAGACCAGCCCCAGCATTTT.

This clone was picked up a small number of times. The chain recombines TRBV19 with TRBJ1-1; D not certain. The ends were cut back, 9 bases at V and 0 bases at J, with 5 bases in the middle. This CDR3 has 11 amino acids. CDR1 is LNHDA, CDR2 SQIVND, per germline (reference sequence). CDR3 amino acids: CASAMNTEAFF. The CDR3 bases are TGTGCCAGCGCGATGAACACTGAAGCTTTCTTT.

The chain combines TRBV7-9 with TRBJ2-3, with unresolved D. The CDR3 has 13 residues. CDR1 is SEHNR and CDR2 is FQNEAQ in the germline V gene (reference sequence). The germline V and J ends were trimmed by 5 bases and 1 base, with 7 bases remaining between them. The CDR3 nucleotides read TGTGCCAGCAGCCCTCTAGGCACAGATACGCAGTATTTT. This encodes CASSPLGTDTQYF.

The CDR3 region has the DNA TGTGCCAGCTCACTCGGATTAGCGGGGGACACCGGGGAGCTGTTTTTT. As protein: CASSLGLAGDTGELFF. The chain combines TRBV18 with TRBJ2-2, with 9 bases that match TRBD2. Germline V lookup: CDR1 KGHSH, CDR2 LQKENI. CDR3 length equals 16 residues. J was trimmed by 3 bases and V by 4 bases; bases with no gene match: 6.

The J gene is TRBJ2-3, the V gene TRBV18; TRBD2 agrees at 11 bases. Germline V gene sequence: CDR1 KGHSH, CDR2 LQKENI. After removal of 1 base from V and 6 bases from J, the junction contained 9 bases not matched to a gene. CDR3 length: 17 residues. CDR3 amino acids: CASSPLAGGLHPDTQYF. The DNA for the CDR3 is TGTGCCAGCTCACCACTAGCGGGGGGGCTCCATCCCGATACGCAGTATTTT.

This chain connects TRBV18 to TRBJ2-1; D call uncertain. Germline V lookup: CDR1 KGHSH, CDR2 LQKENI. Trimming shortened V by 2 bases and J by 5 bases, and 7 bases separated the two germline ends. The CDR3 totals 13 residues. CDR3 region: CASSPFSDNEQFF. CDR3 DNA: TGTGCCAGCTCACCATTCTCTGACAATGAGCAGTTCTTC. Based on the CDR3 plus reference TRBV18 and TRBJ2-1, the full variable domain is NAGVMQNPRHLVRRRGQEARLRCSPMKGHSHVYWYRQLPEEGLKFMVYLQKENIIDESGMPKERFSAEFPKEGPSILRIQQVVRGDSAAYFCASSPFSDNEQFFGPGTRLTVL.

The chain employs TRBV7-6 and TRBJ2-3, with D perhaps matching TRBD2 (7 bases). Trimming cost V 5 bases and J 3 bases, with 15 bases left between them. The CDR3 consists of 15 residues. Germline V gives CDR1 SGHVS, CDR2 FNYEAQ. The CDR3 sequence is CASSHKGRGTDTQYF. CDR3 in DNA: TGTGCCAGCAGCCATAAAGGGAGGGGGACAGATACGCAGTATTTT.

The V and J genes are TRBV19 and TRBJ2-5; 8 positions agree with TRBD2. Losses at the gene ends were 3 bases for V and 1 base for J; bases not matched to a gene: 7. Germline-derived CDR1 and CDR2 are LNHDA and SQIVND (reference sequence). The CDR3 consists of 16 residues. CDR3 in DNA: TGTGCCAGTAGTATCCCCCGGAGCGGGAGCCAAGAGACCCAGTACTTC. Translating gives CASSIPRSGSQETQYF.

The rearrangement joins TRBV15 to TRBJ2-2, with TRBD1 as a possible D gene (6 bases). The CDR3 loop spans 17 amino acids. Germline V gives CDR1 LNHNV, CDR2 YYDKDF (reference sequence). V shed 8 bases and J shed 4 bases, with 23 bases lying between them. As DNA, the CDR3 is TGTGCCACCGCGGCGTCCACAATGACAGGAACCACCGGGGAGCTGTTTTTT. It translates to CATAASTMTGTTGELFF.